The 15 T cell receptor beta chains below were found in one sample sequenced in a study of OX40 agonist ivuxolimab in advanced cancers. The repertoire was sequenced with immunoSEQ multiplex PCR; TCRdb's copy has only in-frame clones and lacks some. The repertoire holds roughly 68,000 clones, 85% to 90% seen once, with roughly an eighth in the top ten. The specimen was CD4+ or CD8+ T cells sorted from blood, collected in a trial of the OX40 agonist ivuxolimab. These receptors all come from an adult with an advanced solid tumor such as melanoma, head and neck, liver or kidney cancer.

The chain couples TRBV7-8 to TRBJ2-2; D is ambiguous. Between the trimmed V and J ends, which lost 0 bases and 4 bases, there was a span of 9 bases. This CDR3 is 15 amino acids long. Per the germline V gene, CDR1 is SGHVS and CDR2 is FQNEAQ. The CDR3 sequence is CASSLAVGRTGELFF. CDR3 sequence (DNA): TGTGCCAGCAGCTTAGCAGTAGGTCGCACCGGGGAGCTGTTTTTT.

The chain uses TRBV7-9 and TRBJ2-7; unclear D gene. Germline-derived CDR1 and CDR2 are SEHNR and FQNEAQ (reference sequence). Trimming took off 6 bases at V and 0 bases at J, with 6 bases between the two ends. This CDR3 is 12 amino acids long. CDR3 residues: CASRGYSYEQYF. The CDR3 nucleotides are TGTGCCAGCAGAGGTTACTCCTACGAGCAGTACTTC.

The genes are TRBV19 and TRBJ2-1, with 13 bases aligning to TRBD2. The V gene's germline CDR1 is LNHDA and CDR2 SQIVND (reference sequence). Trimming at V came to 3 bases and at J to 6 bases, leaving 2 bases not matched to a gene. This CDR3 comprises 15 residues. DNA for the CDR3: TGTGCCAGTAGTATGACTAGCGGGGGGTTCAATGAGCAGTTCTTC. Amino acid sequence: CASSMTSGGFNEQFF.

A remark on this clone: The junction departs from germline at one end; a sequencing error may be responsible. The genes are TRBV27 and TRBJ1-3, with 7 bases matching TRBD1. The CDR3 covers 15 residues. CDR1 is MNHEY and CDR2 is SMNVEV in the germline V gene (reference sequence). The CDR3 coding sequence is TGTGCCAACAGTTTAAGGGGGCCGGCTGGAAACACCATATATTTT. Its protein is CANSLRGPAGNTIYF.

This clone appeared a few times. The rearrangement joins TRBV27 to TRBJ2-7, with D perhaps matching TRBD1 or TRBD2 (5 bases each). The V gene lost 6 bases and the J gene lost 4 bases, with 10 bases spanning the gap. CDR3 length equals 12 residues. Germline V gives CDR1 MNHEY, CDR2 SMNVEV (reference sequence). Here the CDR3 DNA reads TGTGCCAGCAGGGGTGGGGGTTACGAGCAGTACTTC. Amino acid sequence: CASRGGGYEQYF.

A single count supports this clone. V and J are TRBV7-9 and TRBJ1-2, with D tentatively TRBD1 (5 bases). Trimming cost V 4 bases and J 4 bases, with 19 bases left between them. The CDR3 totals 16 residues. Germline V CDR1 and CDR2: SEHNR, FQNEAQ (reference sequence). CDR3 protein: CASSSIKAGRSYGYTF. The CDR3, as DNA: TGTGCCAGCAGCTCTATCAAAGCGGGACGCAGCTATGGCTACACCTTC.

Here the CDR3 DNA reads TGTGCCAGCAGCCAAGTACTAGCGGAAGAGACCCAGTACTTC. Encoded protein: CASSQVLAEETQYF. The chain uses TRBV14 and TRBJ2-5, with 8 bases matching TRBD2. Germline assignment: CDR1 SGHDN and CDR2 FVKESK. Losses at the gene ends were 1 base for V and 3 bases for J; bases not matched to a gene: 1. This CDR3 comprises 14 residues. Full variable domain (missing parts from reference TRBV14 and TRBJ2-5): EAGVTQFPSHSVIEKGQTVTLRCDPISGHDNLYWYRRVMGKEIKFLLHFVKESKQDESGMPNNRFLAERTGGTYSTLKVQPAELEDSGVYFCASSQVLAEETQYFGPGTRLLVL.

The V and J genes are TRBV4-1 and TRBJ2-5, with 7 bases fitting TRBD1. From germline, CDR1 is MGHRA and CDR2 YSYEKL. V lost 3 bases, J lost 5 bases, and 9 bases stayed unmatched. The length of the CDR3 is 15 residues. CDR3 in amino acids: CASSHWDSPRETQYF. The CDR3 DNA follows: TGCGCCAGCAGCCATTGGGACAGCCCGCGGGAGACCCAGTACTTC.

This clone was found once. This chain joins TRBV28 and TRBJ2-7; D is ambiguous. Germline loops: CDR1 MDHEN, CDR2 SYDVKM. This CDR3 comprises 13 residues. Trimming cost V 3 bases and J 5 bases, with 11 bases left between them. CDR3 residues: CASSFGARDEQYF. Written as DNA, the CDR3 is TGTGCCAGCAGTTTCGGTGCTAGGGACGAGCAGTACTTC.

V and J are TRBV6-6 and TRBJ1-1; 8 bases line up with TRBD1. With 7 bases clipped from V and 2 bases from J, the junction kept 12 bases outside the gene matches. Germline V gives CDR1 MNHNY, CDR2 SVGAGI (reference sequence). CDR3 length equals 16 residues. CDR3 nucleotides: TGTGCCAGCATCAAAAGGTGGCAGGGGGCAAACACTGAAGCTTTCTTT. Protein sequence: CASIKRWQGANTEAFF.

This chain uses TRBV13 with TRBJ2-3; 7 bases map to TRBD1. The germline gives CDR1 PRHDT, CDR2 FYEKMQ (reference sequence). With 3 bases clipped from V and 1 base from J, the junction kept 7 bases outside the gene matches. The CDR3 covers 16 residues. The CDR3, as DNA: TGTGCCAGCAGCTTGACAGGGATCGGGGGCACAGATACGCAGTATTTT. It yields the protein CASSLTGIGGTDTQYF.

The genes are TRBV7-9 and TRBJ2-3; 7 bases line up with TRBD2. Germline CDR1 is SEHNR and CDR2 is FQNEAQ (reference sequence). Unmatched junction bases numbered 6, after V lost 2 bases and J lost 4 bases. The CDR3 length is 15 residues. CDR3 in amino acids: CASSLYGGSADTQYF. In nucleotides, the CDR3 is TGTGCCAGCAGCTTATATGGCGGGAGTGCAGATACGCAGTATTTT.

The J gene is TRBJ2-7, the V gene TRBV6-1; D perhaps matches TRBD1 (6 bases). The germline V and J ends were trimmed by 10 bases and 5 bases, with 15 bases remaining between them. CDR1 is MNHNS, CDR2 SASEGT, per germline. The CDR3 is made up of 12 amino acids. The DNA for the CDR3 is TGTGCCACCAGGACAGTTTCCCACGAGCAGTACTTC. Protein product: CATRTVSHEQYF.

The chain has TRBV7-9 and TRBJ1-4; no firm D call. This CDR3 has 14 residues. CDR1 is SEHNR and CDR2 is FQNEAQ in the germline V gene (reference sequence). Trimming left V 2 bases short and J 8 bases short, with 12 bases between. The CDR3 DNA sequence: TGTGCCAGCAGCTTATCGGAGGACGGGGAAAAACTGTTTTTT. Its translation: CASSLSEDGEKLFF.

This sequence joins TRBV30 and TRBJ2-7, with D perhaps matching TRBD2 (5 bases). Trimming removed 0 bases at V and 3 bases at J, with 9 bases between. The CDR3 runs 13 residues. In germline, CDR1 is GTSNPN, CDR2 SVGIG (reference sequence). The CDR3 DNA reads as TGTGCCTGGAGTGTAGGCGGGCTCTACGAGCAGTACTTC. Encoded protein: CAWSVGGLYEQYF.